What follows are 21 T cell receptor beta chains derived from one specimen sequenced in a study of OX40 agonist ivuxolimab in advanced cancers. TCRdb keeps only in-frame clones here, not all; method: immunoSEQ multiplex PCR. This table holds about 27,000 clones, about 86% found once. This sample comprised CD4+ or CD8+ T cells sorted from blood, obtained in a trial of the OX40 agonist ivuxolimab. The origin of the receptors is an adult with an advanced solid tumor such as melanoma, head and neck, liver or kidney cancer.

The V gene is TRBV11-2, the J gene TRBJ1-1; 8 nucleotides match TRBD1. Germline assignment: CDR1 SGHAT and CDR2 FQNNGV. This CDR3 comprises 12 residues. V shed 4 bases, J shed 8 bases, and the junction held 3 bases outside the gene matches. The CDR3 loop is CASSSRDREAFF. The CDR3 DNA reads as TGTGCCAGCAGCTCCCGGGACAGGGAAGCTTTCTTT.

The gene calls are TRBV9 and TRBJ2-3; D may be TRBD2 (6 bases). With 3 bases removed from V and 6 bases from J, the gap between germline ends came to 20 bases. CDR1 is SGDLS and CDR2 is YYNGEE in the germline V gene. The length of the CDR3 is 16 residues. CDR3: CASSADNGAAGDTQYF. In DNA form, the CDR3 reads TGTGCCAGCAGCGCCGATAACGGGGCGGCGGGGGATACGCAGTATTTT. Based on the CDR3 plus reference TRBV9 and TRBJ2-3, the full variable domain is DSGVTQTPKHLITATGQRVTLRCSPRSGDLSVYWYQQSLDQGLQFLIQYYNGEERAKGNILERFSAQQFPDLHSELNLSSLELGDSALYFCASSADNGAAGDTQYFGPGTRLTVL.

This clone has just a few counts. The chain recombines TRBV11-1 with TRBJ2-1; 7 bases match TRBD1. Germline V lookup: CDR1 SGHAT, CDR2 FQDESV (reference sequence). The CDR3 loop spans 14 amino acids. V lost 4 bases to trimming and J lost 3 bases; unmatched junction nucleotides: 3. The CDR3 loop is CASSYRGNYNEQFF. The CDR3 DNA is TGTGCCAGCAGCTACAGGGGTAACTACAATGAGCAGTTCTTC.

The chain employs TRBV11-1 and TRBJ2-5; the D gene is possibly TRBD2 (6 bases). The CDR3 runs 14 residues. CDR1 is SGHAT and CDR2 is FQDESV in the germline V gene (reference sequence). Trimming shortened V by 2 bases and J by 5 bases, and 12 bases separated the two germline ends. The CDR3 DNA reads as TGTGCCAGCAGCTTAAGGAGGGAAAAGGAGACCCAGTACTTC. As protein: CASSLRREKETQYF.

The V gene is TRBV5-1, the J gene TRBJ2-3; D unresolved. The V end was cut by 0 bases, the J end by 3 bases, with 11 bases between. CDR3 size: 15 residues. The germline gives CDR1 SGHRS, CDR2 YFSETQ. The CDR3 DNA is TGCGCCAGCAGCTTGGTCGCCGGTTTTACAGATACGCAGTATTTT. It translates to CASSLVAGFTDTQYF.

Concerning this clone: A read error may be the cause here, since a much bigger clone is one base away. Different DNA sequences within this sample yield the same CDR3. The chain carries TRBV9 and TRBJ2-7, with a weak D call TRBD2 (5 bases). The V end lost 1 base, the J end lost 7 bases, and 18 bases lay between the germline ends. Germline V CDR1 and CDR2: SGDLS, YYNGEE. This CDR3 is 15 amino acids long. CDR3 in amino acids: CASSVRTSGSEEQYF. For the CDR3, the DNA is TGTGCCAGCAGCGTACGTACTAGTGGGAGTGAAGAGCAGTACTTC. Combining the CDR3 with reference TRBV9 and TRBJ2-7 gives the whole variable domain DSGVTQTPKHLITATGQRVTLRCSPRSGDLSVYWYQQSLDQGLQFLIQYYNGEERAKGNILERFSAQQFPDLHSELNLSSLELGDSALYFCASSVRTSGSEEQYFGPGTRLTVT.

This clone was found once. The V and J genes are TRBV7-9 and TRBJ2-1; D is possibly TRBD1 or TRBD2 (6 bases each). Trimming cost V 7 bases and J 8 bases, with 12 bases left between them. Per germline, CDR1 SEHNR and CDR2 FQNEAQ (reference sequence). The CDR3 sequence is 12 residues long. DNA for the CDR3: TGTGCCAGCAATGGGGGGCTGGATGAGCAGTTCTTC. Translation: CASNGGLDEQFF.

The chain has TRBV2 and TRBJ2-7, with TRBD1 identical over 9 bases. The V gene end was trimmed by 6 bases and the J gene end by 2 bases; junction bases not matched to a gene: 8. The CDR3 has 15 amino acids. Germline values: CDR1 SNHLY, CDR2 FYNNEI. CDR3: CASREGQGLTYEQYF. CDR3 in DNA: TGTGCCAGCAGAGAGGGACAGGGCCTAACCTACGAGCAGTACTTC.

The rearrangement joins TRBV6-1 to TRBJ1-3; tentative D call: TRBD1 (5 bases). In germline, CDR1 is MNHNS, CDR2 SASEGT. The CDR3 is made up of 14 amino acids. The V and J ends lost 8 bases and 0 bases respectively, with 11 bases between them. CDR3 sequence (DNA): TGTGCCAGCGGACACCGGAGCTCTGGAAACACCATATATTTT. This sequence encodes CASGHRSSGNTIYF.

The chain recombines TRBV5-6 with TRBJ2-7; 10 bases are a match to TRBD2. This CDR3 spans 14 amino acids. Germline values: CDR1 SGHDT, CDR2 YYEEEE. Losses at the gene ends were 3 bases for V and 2 bases for J; bases not matched to a gene: 2. The CDR3 protein is CASSWGTSAYEQYF. CDR3 DNA sequence: TGTGCCAGCAGCTGGGGGACTAGCGCCTACGAGCAGTACTTC. Supplemented by reference TRBV5-6 and TRBJ2-7, the full variable domain reads DAGVTQSPTHLIKTRGQQVTLRCSPKSGHDTVSWYQQALGQGPQFIFQYYEEEERQRGNFPDRFSGHQFPNYSSELNVNALLLGDSALYLCASSWGTSAYEQYFGPGTRLTVT.

The chain carries TRBV23-1 and TRBJ1-1; the D gene is possibly TRBD1 (5 bases). TRBV23-1 is an ORF, and what it does is uncertain. The CDR3 length is 12 residues. Trimming removed 7 bases at V and 3 bases at J, with 9 bases between. The CDR3 loop reads CASTGPDTEAFF. The CDR3 DNA reads as TGCGCCAGCACGGGGCCTGACACTGAAGCTTTCTTT.

By proportion, this clone is medium-sized. The chain couples TRBV6-5 to TRBJ1-1; D unresolved. The CDR3 totals 12 residues. Germline loops: CDR1 MNHEY, CDR2 SVGAGI. The V gene lost 6 bases and the J gene lost 6 bases, with 11 bases spanning the gap. CDR3 sequence reads: CASSLSGAEAFF. As DNA, the CDR3 is TGTGCCAGCAGCTTGTCGGGAGCTGAAGCTTTCTTT.

The chain joins TRBV7-2 to TRBJ2-2, with TRBD1 matching 10 bases. J gave up 6 bases and V 8 bases, and 18 bases lay outside the gene matches. Germline V gene lookup returns CDR1 SGHTA and CDR2 FQGNSA. The CDR3 consists of 18 residues. The CDR3: CASPLRLRDRGRPGELFF. As DNA, the CDR3 is TGTGCCAGCCCCTTACGGTTACGCGACAGGGGGCGCCCCGGGGAGCTGTTTTTT.

CDR3 DNA sequence: TGCGCCAGCAGCCAAGTTGATGCTTCGGGGGACTCCTACGAGCAGTACTTC. Protein: CASSQVDASGDSYEQYF. The chain joins TRBV4-1 to TRBJ2-7; maybe TRBD2 (6 bases). The CDR3 loop spans 17 amino acids. V was cut by 1 base and J by 0 bases, with 16 bases left in between. Germline V gene lookup returns CDR1 MGHRA and CDR2 YSYEKL.

The chain carries TRBV2 and TRBJ2-1; 9 bases are a match to TRBD1. The trim removed 3 bases at V and 2 bases at J, leaving 2 bases unmatched. Germline CDR1 SNHLY, CDR2 FYNNEI. The CDR3 extends over 15 amino acids. The CDR3 region has the DNA TGTGCCAGCAGTGACCGGGACAGGGCCTACAATGAGCAGTTCTTC. It specifies CASSDRDRAYNEQFF.

The V gene is TRBV28, the J gene TRBJ2-7; D perhaps matches TRBD1 (5 bases). The CDR3 extends over 14 amino acids. Germline V lookup: CDR1 MDHEN, CDR2 SYDVKM. V lost 5 bases, J lost 3 bases, and 14 bases lay in between. The CDR3 nucleotides are TGTGCCAGCAGTGGGGCCCCCCCCAACTACGAGCAGTACTTC. Its protein is CASSGAPPNYEQYF. Full variable domain (outside the CDR3, taken from reference TRBV28 and TRBJ2-7): DVKVTQSSRYLVKRTGEKVFLECVQDMDHENMFWYRQDPGLGLRLIYFSYDVKMKEKGDIPEGYSVSREKKERFSLILESASTNQTSMYLCASSGAPPNYEQYFGPGTRLTVT.

CDR3 sequence: CASNARRQGNEKLFF. CDR3 in DNA: TGTGCCAGCAATGCCCGGAGACAGGGGAATGAAAAACTGTTTTTT. The V call is TRBV28, the J call TRBJ1-4, with 8 positions matching TRBD1. After removal of 7 bases from V and 5 bases from J, the junction contained 9 bases not matched to a gene. The CDR3 contains 15 residues. Germline V CDR1 and CDR2: MDHEN, SYDVKM.

This sequence joins TRBV6-6 and TRBJ2-5, with D perhaps matching TRBD2 (6 bases). Germline CDR1 is MNHNY and CDR2 is SVGAGI (reference sequence). Deletions cut 2 bases from V and 1 base from J, with 11 bases between. The CDR3 contains 15 residues. This CDR3 is CASSYESGGQETQYF. The CDR3 nucleotides read TGTGCCAGCAGTTACGAGTCCGGGGGCCAAGAGACCCAGTACTTC.

The gene calls are TRBV29-1 and TRBJ2-2, with D possibly TRBD2 on 6 matching bases. The ends were cut back, 2 bases at V and 1 base at J, with 14 bases in the middle. There are 16 residues in the CDR3. Germline V gives CDR1 SQVTM, CDR2 ANQGSEA. The CDR3 DNA sequence: TGCAGCGTTGAAAAAGGCGGGACCTTGAACACCGGGGAGCTGTTTTTT. Protein: CSVEKGGTLNTGELFF.

The chain links TRBV7-2 to TRBJ2-1, with 8 bases fitting TRBD1. J was trimmed by 4 bases and V by 4 bases; bases with no gene match: 9. This CDR3 has 16 amino acids. Germline CDR1 and CDR2: SGHTA and FQGNSA. This chain's CDR3 is CASSSPDRDLYNEQFF. In nucleotides, the CDR3 is TGTGCCAGCAGCTCACCGGACAGGGACCTTTACAATGAGCAGTTCTTC.

The chain has TRBV2 and TRBJ2-7; TRBD1 agrees at 7 bases. Unmatched junction bases numbered 2, after V lost 6 bases and J lost 3 bases. Germline V gene lookup returns CDR1 SNHLY and CDR2 FYNNEI. The CDR3 extends over 12 amino acids. The CDR3 sequence is CASRQGSYEQYF. CDR3 coding DNA: TGTGCCAGCAGACAGGGGAGCTACGAGCAGTACTTC.